The next 26 T cell receptor beta chains were all read from a single sample in a study of Graves' ophthalmopathy and Graves' hyperthyroidism. RNA transcripts were the source from which TCR beta CDR3 regions were amplified. Amplification began with first-round RT-PCR using HTBI primers, then second-round multiplex PCR was performed. TCRdb processed the multiplex PCR reads anew with MiXCR; each CDR3 protein has one entry. The sample lists around 1,200,000 distinct CDR3 sequences; 35% to 40% were seen once. The specimen sequenced was peripheral blood or thyroid tissue (not recorded which). The receptors originated from an adult man with Graves' hyperthyroidism.

Worth noting for this clonotype: A much bigger clone sits one base away, suggesting this may be a read error. The chain recombines TRBV7-9 with TRBJ2-5; weak D call: TRBD2 (6 bases). The germline V gene has CDR1 SEHNR and CDR2 FQNEAQ (reference sequence). V lost 4 bases and J lost 5, with 17 bases in between. CDR3 size: 15 residues. The CDR3 DNA is TGTGCCAGCAGCTCCCGGACGGGGGAGTCGGAGACCCAGTACTTC. It translates to CASSSRTGESETQYF.

Ten or more counts support this clonotype. This chain joins TRBV5-1 and TRBJ1-4, with D possibly being TRBD1 (5 bases). This CDR3 comprises 14 residues. The V gene's germline CDR1 is SGHRS and CDR2 YFSETQ. V was cut by 4 bases and J by 4 bases, with 11 bases left in between. CDR3 protein: CASSRDGDNEKLFF. DNA for the CDR3: TGCGCCAGCAGCCGGGACGGAGATAATGAAAAACTGTTTTTT.

This clonotype was detected a few times. V and J are TRBV5-1 and TRBJ2-7; 7 positions agree with TRBD1. The J segment lost 0 bases and the V segment lost 9 bases, leaving 9 bases of the junction unmatched. Per the germline V gene, CDR1 is SGHRS and CDR2 is YFSETQ. There are 14 residues in the CDR3. The CDR3 is CATKLRDSSYEQYF. The CDR3 DNA reads TGCGCCACTAAATTAAGGGACAGCTCCTACGAGCAGTACTTC.

This clonotype was recorded many times. V and J are TRBV25-1 and TRBJ1-6; possible D gene TRBD1, 6 bases. V shed 4 bases and J shed 10 bases, with 20 bases lying between them. CDR3 length equals 16 residues. The germline V gene has CDR1 MGHDK and CDR2 SYGVNS. CDR3 nucleotide sequence: TGTGCCAGCAGTGCGGGGGGCGCGACGGAAAAATCACCCCTCCACTTT. Residues: CASSAGGATEKSPLHF.

This clonotype has a handful of counts. This rearrangement joins TRBV7-9 to TRBJ1-4; TRBD1 aligns across 7 bases. V shed 6 bases and J 0 bases; nucleotides not matched to a gene: 4. CDR1 is SEHNR, CDR2 FQNEAQ, per germline (reference sequence). The length of the CDR3 is 15 residues. CDR3 region: CASSATGATNEKLFF. DNA of the CDR3: TGTGCCAGCAGTGCTACAGGGGCAACTAATGAAAAACTGTTTTTT.

At least ten counts were recorded for this clonotype. This chain joins TRBV19 and TRBJ1-4, with a possible D match to TRBD1 (6 bases). The CDR3 consists of 13 residues. V gave up 5 bases and J gave up 6 bases, with 10 bases separating them. The germline V gene encodes CDR1 LNHDA and CDR2 SQIVND (reference sequence). The CDR3: CASSVTGYEKLFF. The CDR3 DNA follows: TGTGCCAGTAGTGTCACAGGGTATGAAAAACTGTTTTTT.

This chain uses TRBV15 with TRBJ2-7, with D hard to call. Germline assignment: CDR1 LNHNV and CDR2 YYDKDF (reference sequence). Trimming removed 0 bases from V and 0 bases from J, with 9 bases in between. This CDR3 has 15 amino acids. The DNA of the CDR3 is TGTGCCACCAGCAGAGATCGACGGGCCTCCTACGAGCAGTACTTC. This sequence encodes CATSRDRRASYEQYF.

This clonotype was counted a few times. The gene calls are TRBV5-4 and TRBJ2-5; 9 bases are a match to TRBD1. Per the germline V gene, CDR1 is SGHNT and CDR2 is YYREEE (reference sequence). The length of the CDR3 is 17 residues. The V gene end was trimmed by 2 bases and the J gene end by 5 bases; junction bases not matched to a gene: 13. CDR3 sequence: CASSFGGGQGRRETQYF. For the CDR3, the DNA is TGTGCCAGCAGCTTCGGAGGGGGACAGGGTCGTCGGGAGACCCAGTACTTC.

This clonotype has ten or more counts. This chain connects TRBV5-1 to TRBJ1-2, with 8 bases aligning to TRBD1. Germline CDR1 and CDR2: SGHRS and YFSETQ. The CDR3 covers 14 residues. V was clipped by 6 bases and J by 4 bases; unmatched bases: 8. The CDR3 reads CASKAGGESYGYTF. CDR3 in DNA: TGCGCCAGCAAGGCAGGGGGCGAGAGCTATGGCTACACCTTC. The variable domain in full, completed from reference TRBV5-1 and TRBJ1-2, reads KAGVTQTPRYLIKTRGQQVTLSCSPISGHRSVSWYQQTPGQGLQFLFEYFSETQRNKGNFPGRFSGRQFSNSRSEMNVSTLELGDSALYLCASKAGGESYGYTFGSGTRLTVV.

Comment on this clonotype: This may be a read error, as it is one base from a much larger clone. The chain has TRBV10-3 and TRBJ1-2; D remains ambiguous. Trimming removed 6 bases at V and 4 bases at J, with 9 bases between. The CDR3 length is 12 residues. Germline-derived CDR1 and CDR2 are ENHRY and SYGVKD. The CDR3 reads CAISFNGYGYTF. CDR3 in DNA: TGTGCCATCAGCTTCAACGGCTATGGCTACACCTTC.

This clonotype was counted only a few times. The J gene is TRBJ1-5, the V gene TRBV28; D unresolved. Trimming took off 10 bases at V and 0 bases at J, with 16 bases between the two ends. Germline V CDR1 and CDR2: MDHEN, SYDVKM. This CDR3 region has 15 residues. The CDR3 region has the DNA TGTGCCACTGAGGTCTTGTTGAATAGCAATCAGCCCCAGCATTTT. Protein product: CATEVLLNSNQPQHF.

This rearrangement joins TRBV9 to TRBJ1-1, with TRBD1 matching over 9 bases. The CDR3 sequence is 16 residues long. V lost 0 bases and J lost 1; bases outside the gene matches: 4. Germline CDR1 is SGDLS and CDR2 is YYNGEE. The CDR3 bases are TGTGCCAGCAGCGTAGGGACAGGGGCTACGAACACTGAAGCTTTCTTT. Protein product: CASSVGTGATNTEAFF.

This clonotype was counted between two and nine times. A much bigger clone sits one base away, suggesting this may be a read error. This chain links TRBV24-1 with TRBJ2-5; a possible D gene is TRBD2 (7 bases). Trimming left V 4 bases short and J 9 bases short, with 17 bases between. Germline V gene data show CDR1 as KGHDR and CDR2 as SFDVKD. There are 14 residues in the CDR3. CDR3 residues: CATSEGGGREAQYF. CDR3 in DNA: TGTGCCACCAGTGAGGGCGGGGGCCGGGAGGCCCAGTACTTC.

This clonotype has only a few counts. A much larger clone lies one base from this, so it may be a read error. The CDR3 is CASRSTGGTSPLHF. The CDR3 DNA sequence: TGTGCCAGCAGGTCGACAGGGGGCACTTCACCCCTCCACTTT. The chain joins TRBV7-2 to TRBJ1-6; 10 bases agree with TRBD1. CDR1 is SGHTA, CDR2 FQGNSA, per germline. V lost 6 bases and J lost 9; bases outside the gene matches: 5. The CDR3 loop spans 14 amino acids.

The chain recombines TRBV20-1 with TRBJ2-7, with a weak D call TRBD1 (6 bases). The CDR3 consists of 15 residues. CDR1 is DFQATT, CDR2 SNEGSKA, per germline (reference sequence). Trimming removed 5 bases from V and 3 bases from J, with 20 bases in between. The CDR3 loop is CSAPQDLGAYYEQYF. The CDR3 nucleotides are TGCAGTGCTCCTCAGGACTTGGGGGCCTACTACGAGCAGTACTTC.

This chain joins TRBV5-5 and TRBJ2-7; 8 bases agree with TRBD1. CDR3 length: 15 residues. Germline CDR1 SGHKS, CDR2 YYEKEE (reference sequence). The ends lost 2 bases at V and 10 bases at J; junction bases unmatched: 14. The chain's CDR3 is CASSFGQGSNQPQYF. In DNA form, the CDR3 reads TGTGCCAGCAGCTTTGGACAGGGAAGCAATCAGCCCCAGTACTTC.

On this clonotype itself: One base away lies a much larger clone, so this may be a sequencing read error. V usage is TRBV4-2 and J usage is TRBJ1-1; no reliable D call. In germline, CDR1 is LGHNA, CDR2 YNFKEQ. The CDR3 length is 13 residues. Trimming pared 6 bases from V and 1 base from J, leaving 9 bases between. The CDR3 region has the DNA TGTGCCAGCAGGCATCTTAGGAACACTGAAGCTTTCTTT. Its translation: CASRHLRNTEAFF.

This clonotype was picked up many times. V and J are TRBV6-5 and TRBJ1-5; D is ambiguous. Germline CDR1 MNHEY, CDR2 SVGAGI. The CDR3 has 12 amino acids. V gave up 10 bases and J gave up 5 bases, with 12 bases separating them. CDR3 sequence: CATREWDQPQHF. CDR3 in DNA: TGTGCCACCCGAGAATGGGATCAGCCCCAGCATTTT.

This clonotype is a singleton in its sample. Being one base from a much bigger clone, this may be a read error. The chain uses TRBV5-1 and TRBJ1-2; the match to TRBD1 covers 8 bases. After removal of 4 bases from V and 7 bases from J, the junction contained 15 bases not matched to a gene. CDR3 length: 16 amino acids. CDR1 SGHRS and CDR2 YFSETQ come from the germline V gene. CDR3 sequence (DNA): TGCGCCAGCAGCCTGACTCTGGGACAGGAGGGCGTTGGCTACACCTTC. Its protein product is CASSLTLGQEGVGYTF. Full variable domain (missing parts from reference TRBV5-1 and TRBJ1-2): KAGVTQTPRYLIKTRGQQVTLSCSPISGHRSVSWYQQTPGQGLQFLFEYFSETQRNKGNFPGRFSGRQFSNSRSEMNVSTLELGDSALYLCASSLTLGQEGVGYTFGSGTRLTVV.

This clonotype was recorded at least ten times. This sequence joins TRBV25-1 and TRBJ2-5; perhaps TRBD2 as D (6 bases). Trimming removed 2 bases at V and 5 bases at J, with 15 bases between. The CDR3 has 15 residues. The germline CDR1 and CDR2 sequences are MGHDK and SYGVNS. The CDR3 DNA reads TGTGCCAGCAGTGAAGGTCGCGGGATTGGGGAGACCCAGTACTTC. Its translation: CASSEGRGIGETQYF.

This clonotype was counted at least ten times. The chain links TRBV7-2 to TRBJ2-5, with 12 bases that match TRBD2. The germline gives CDR1 SGHTA, CDR2 FQGNSA. The ends lost 2 bases at V and 7 bases at J; junction bases unmatched: 8. The CDR3 has 16 amino acids. CDR3 nucleotide sequence: TGTGCCAGCAGCTTAAGTTCTAGCGGGGGGGCTGGGACCCAGTACTTC. As protein: CASSLSSSGGAGTQYF. Together with reference TRBV7-2 and TRBJ2-5, the CDR3 gives the full variable domain: GAGVSQSPSNKVTEKGKDVELRCDPISGHTALYWYRQSLGQGLEFLIYFQGNSAPDKSGLPSDRFSAERTGGSVSTLTIQRTQQEDSAVYLCASSLSSSGGAGTQYFGPGTRLLVL.

The chain carries TRBV12-3 or TRBV12-4 and TRBJ1-2, with 10 positions matching TRBD1. The CDR3 length is 14 residues. V dropped 3 bases and J dropped 8; count of bases not matched to a gene: 6. The CDR3 here is CASSFRGTGEGYTF. CDR3 nucleotides: TGTGCCAGCAGTTTTAGAGGGACAGGGGAAGGCTACACCTTC.

This clonotype was observed a few times. The V gene is TRBV15, the J gene TRBJ2-3; D tentatively fits TRBD1 or TRBD2 (5 bases each). The CDR3 extends over 17 amino acids. The germline V gene encodes CDR1 LNHNV and CDR2 YYDKDF (reference sequence). With 4 bases removed from V and 0 bases from J, the gap between germline ends came to 17 bases. The CDR3 DNA sequence: TGTGCCACCAGCAAACGGGACGGAGCCTCTAGCACAGATACGCAGTATTTT. Protein: CATSKRDGASSTDTQYF. The full variable domain, its missing parts supplied by reference TRBV15 and TRBJ2-3, is DAMVIQNPRYQVTQFGKPVTLSCSQTLNHNVMYWYQQKSSQAPKLLFHYYDKDFNNEADTPDNFQSRRPNTSFCFLDIRSPGLGDTAMYLCATSKRDGASSTDTQYFGPGTRLTVL.

This clonotype was seen more than once but under ten times. The chain is built from TRBV7-2 and TRBJ1-1, with D maybe TRBD1 (5 bases). The germline V gene encodes CDR1 SGHTA and CDR2 FQGNSA. There are 15 residues in the CDR3. V dropped 2 bases and J dropped 6 bases, with 16 bases sitting between them. The CDR3 is CASSLSASSGAEAFF. The CDR3 DNA follows: TGTGCCAGCAGCTTAAGCGCCTCCTCGGGGGCTGAAGCTTTCTTT.

Worth noting for this clonotype: A far bigger clonotype differs at one base, so this is likely a read error. The CDR3 does not end in the conserved phenylalanine or tryptophan, so this is likely a read error. The chain recombines TRBV7-8 with TRBJ2-7, with D possibly TRBD1 on 6 matching bases. Per the germline V gene, CDR1 is SGHVS and CDR2 is FQNEAQ. Deletions cut 4 bases from V and 1 base from J, with 8 bases between. The CDR3 is 13 residues long. The CDR3 sequence: CASSSQGSYEQYL. CDR3 sequence (DNA): TGTGCCAGCAGCTCACAGGGATCCTACGAGCAGTACCTC.

This clonotype has just a few counts. V gene TRBV20-1 combines with J gene TRBJ2-7; no reliable D call. The CDR3 spans 15 residues. The V gene lost 4 bases and the J gene lost 1 base, with 17 bases spanning the gap. Germline V CDR1 and CDR2: DFQATT, SNEGSKA (reference sequence). The CDR3 DNA sequence: TGCAGTGCTATTATTAACCCGGGCCCGTCCTACGAGCAGTACTTC. This encodes CSAIINPGPSYEQYF.